This TCR beta chain was captured in a study of blood T cell repertoires in COVID-19. On the study more broadly: Nucleic acid was either cDNA or gDNA, and it came from T cells, B-cell-depleted T cells, or PBMCs.

The CDR3 loop spans 14 amino acids. Trimming shortened V by 2 bases and J by 3 bases, and 12 bases separated the two germline ends. Germline CDR1 SGHRS, CDR2 YFSETQ. Per the original data handling: Counts of nucleated cells, estimated from reference gene primer amplification, were obtained. Libraries were prepared by immunoSEQ multiplex PCR; TCRdb keeps only in-frame clonotypes and omits some of them. The V and J calls and clone size come from that table; D and trimming were worked out from the DNA. This sample has about 92,000 clones; 80% occur once, and the top ten carry roughly 15%. Sequencing was done on a sample of peripheral blood. This clonotype was obtained from a woman aged 80 or older with active or convalescent COVID-19. The V gene is TRBV5-1, the J gene TRBJ2-7, with TRBD1 as a possible D gene (6 bases). CDR3 nucleotides: TGCGCCAGCAGCTTCCGGGACAAGGACTACGAGCAGTACTTC. This translates into CASSFRDKDYEQYF.